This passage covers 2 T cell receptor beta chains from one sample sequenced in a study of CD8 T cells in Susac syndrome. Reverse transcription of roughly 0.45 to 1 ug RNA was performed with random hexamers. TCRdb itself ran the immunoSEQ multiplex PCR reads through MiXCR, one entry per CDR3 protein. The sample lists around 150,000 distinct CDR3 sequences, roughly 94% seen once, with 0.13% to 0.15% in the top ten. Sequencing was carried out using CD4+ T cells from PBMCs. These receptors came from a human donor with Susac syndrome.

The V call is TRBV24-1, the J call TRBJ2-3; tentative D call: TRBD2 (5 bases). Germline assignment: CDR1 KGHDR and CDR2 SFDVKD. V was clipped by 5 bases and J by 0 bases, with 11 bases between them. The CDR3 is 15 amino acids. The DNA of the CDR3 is TGTGCCACCAGTGGAGGGCGGATTAGCACAGATACGCAGTATTTT. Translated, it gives CATSGGRISTDTQYF.

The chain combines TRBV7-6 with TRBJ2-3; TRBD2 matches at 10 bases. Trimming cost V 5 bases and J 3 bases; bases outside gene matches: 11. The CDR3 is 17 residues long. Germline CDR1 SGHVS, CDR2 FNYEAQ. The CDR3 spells CASSRWTSGSRTDTQYF. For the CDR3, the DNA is TGTGCCAGCAGCCGATGGACTAGCGGATCCCGGACAGATACGCAGTATTTT.